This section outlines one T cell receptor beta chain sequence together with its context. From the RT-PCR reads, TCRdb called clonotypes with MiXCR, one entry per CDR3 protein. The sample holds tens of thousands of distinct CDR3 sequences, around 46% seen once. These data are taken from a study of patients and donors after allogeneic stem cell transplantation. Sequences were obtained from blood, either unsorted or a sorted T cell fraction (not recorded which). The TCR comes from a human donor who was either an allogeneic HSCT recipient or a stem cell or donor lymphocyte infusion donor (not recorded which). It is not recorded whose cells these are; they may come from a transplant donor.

The CDR3 DNA follows: TGTGCCAGCAGCCACAGGGACAACACTGAAGCTTTCTTT. Translation: CASSHRDNTEAFF. This chain connects TRBV12-3 or TRBV12-4 to TRBJ1-1, with D possibly matching TRBD1 (6 bases). V gave up 6 bases and J gave up 2 bases, with 10 bases separating them. The CDR3 is 13 amino acids.